This T cell receptor (beta chain) appears in the sequencing data of a study of cytomegalovirus exposure and HLA in healthy donors. Regarding the study as a whole: Productive rates of about 90% or about 30% were seen for most TCR beta V segments in an earlier analysis.

Concerning this clone: Its cognate antigen is unknown.

PCR was performed using 60 Vbeta and 13 Jbeta primers. The assay was immunoSEQ multiplex PCR, and TCRdb's table has in-frame clones only and misses some. This sample has roughly 180,000 clones; around 80% occur once, and the top ten carry more than 3%. Germline V CDR1 and CDR2: KGHSH, LQKENI. Trimming took 10 bases from V and 1 from J; bases not matched to a gene: 9. CDR3 size: 14 residues. The sample taken for sequencing was PBMCs. The receptor comes from a woman in her fifties or sixties in good health and CMV-seropositive. V gene TRBV18 combines with J gene TRBJ2-7, with 8 nucleotides matching TRBD1. The CDR3 spells CATSGGQESYEQYF. The CDR3 DNA sequence: TGTGCCACGTCCGGGGGACAGGAGTCCTACGAGCAGTACTTC.